A single sample gave rise to the 28 T cell receptor beta chains below, sequenced in a study of low-dose radiotherapy and immunotherapy resistance in tumors. TRAV and TRBV primers primed cDNA for both TCRalpha and TCRbeta. A constant-region primer paired with the V-primer adapter amplified TCRs over around 18 PCR cycles. MiXCR, run by TCRdb on the reads, gives a single entry per CDR3 protein. The repertoire consists of about 91,000 distinct CDR3 sequences, with 20% to 25% occurring once and the leading ten covering around 13%. Time point noted: after trial treatment. The treatment: LDRT plus nivolumab, ipilimumab, low-dose cyclophosphamide and aspirin (RACIN trial). The starting material was PBMCs, obtained after low-dose radiotherapy plus immunotherapy. The receptors shown here come from a female donor with ovarian cancer.

The chain joins TRBV27 to TRBJ2-7; D is perhaps TRBD1 (6 bases). V was trimmed by 2 bases and J by 2 bases, leaving 13 bases between them. The length of the CDR3 is 15 residues. Per germline, CDR1 MNHEY and CDR2 SMNVEV (reference sequence). The CDR3 loop reads CASSLMRGSPYEQYF. The CDR3 DNA is TGTGCCAGCAGTTTAATGAGGGGGTCCCCCTACGAGCAGTACTTC.

At least ten counts were recorded for this clonotype. The V call is TRBV24-1, the J call TRBJ2-1, with D maybe TRBD2 (5 bases). CDR3 length: 16 amino acids. V lost 1 base and J lost 6, with 15 bases in between. Germline CDR1 is KGHDR and CDR2 is SFDVKD. The DNA for the CDR3 is TGTGCCACCAGTGATTTACGACCCCGGGGTGGCAATGAGCAGTTCTTC. Protein product: CATSDLRPRGGNEQFF.

Many counts were recorded for this clonotype. This chain links TRBV7-8 with TRBJ2-2; no clear D. V dropped 5 bases and J dropped 0 bases, with 13 bases sitting between them. The CDR3 totals 16 residues. CDR1 and CDR2 (germline): SGHVS, FQNEAQ. CDR3 DNA sequence: TGTGCCAGCAGCGCTGTGGGCAGCCCGAACACCGGGGAGCTGTTTTTT. Its translation is CASSAVGSPNTGELFF.

The chain has TRBV7-9 and TRBJ2-1, with D possibly matching TRBD1 (6 bases). Trimming shortened V by 2 bases and J by 12 bases, and 11 bases separated the two germline ends. The CDR3 is 12 residues long. CDR1 is SEHNR, CDR2 FQNEAQ, per germline (reference sequence). In DNA form, the CDR3 reads TGTGCCAGCAGCTTATTGGGGGCCCTGCAGTTCTTC. It encodes CASSLLGALQFF.

This clonotype was counted ten times or more. CDR3 coding DNA: TGTGCCAGCAGCTCCCGGGCGGCAGGGTTGAGCTCCTACGAGCAGTACTTC. Protein product: CASSSRAAGLSSYEQYF. The V call is TRBV5-4, the J call TRBJ2-7, with D perhaps matching TRBD1 (5 bases). The CDR3 runs 17 residues. V was pared by 3 bases and J by 0 bases, with 19 bases between. Germline lookup yields CDR1 SGHNT and CDR2 YYREEE (reference sequence).

The sample holds many counts of this clonotype. The chain joins TRBV29-1 to TRBJ2-2; D assignment may be TRBD1 or TRBD2 (5 bases each). The V and J ends lost 6 bases and 0 bases respectively, with 17 bases between them. Germline V gene lookup returns CDR1 SQVTM and CDR2 ANQGSEA. This CDR3 spans 16 amino acids. The CDR3 nucleotides read TGCAGCGTGGGGGTCGGGACGCCGACGAACACCGGGGAGCTGTTTTTT. Translated: CSVGVGTPTNTGELFF.

This clonotype was recorded at least ten times. The V and J genes are TRBV5-1 and TRBJ2-7; D remains ambiguous. Germline assignment: CDR1 SGHRS and CDR2 YFSETQ. The CDR3 contains 14 residues. Trimming shortened V by 0 bases and J by 2 bases, and 9 bases separated the two germline ends. The CDR3, as DNA: TGCGCCAGCAGCTTGGCCGGGTACCCCTACGAGCAGTACTTC. Protein sequence: CASSLAGYPYEQYF.

This clonotype was counted ten times or more. The chain recombines TRBV11-2 with TRBJ2-7, with D possibly TRBD2 on 5 matching bases. The CDR3 is made up of 11 amino acids. V lost 5 bases and J lost 12, with 14 bases in between. Germline values: CDR1 SGHAT, CDR2 FQNNGV. CDR3 nucleotides: TGTGCCAGCAGCGAACTAGGACCTCGGTACTTC. Its protein product is CASSELGPRYF.

This clonotype was detected ten times or more. The chain uses TRBV7-3 and TRBJ1-6; 9 positions agree with TRBD1. This CDR3 has 15 amino acids. With V trimmed by 4 bases and J by 7 bases, 5 bases remained unmatched. Germline CDR1 is SGHTA and CDR2 is FQGTGA. The CDR3 DNA reads TGTGCCAGCAGCTCAGGGACAGGGTACAATTCACCCCTCCACTTT. Amino acids: CASSSGTGYNSPLHF.

There are many counts of this clonotype. V usage is TRBV6-2 or TRBV6-3 and J usage is TRBJ2-2; D remains unclear. Deletions cut 7 bases from V and 7 bases from J, with 16 bases between. The CDR3 is 14 amino acids. Germline CDR1 reads MNHEY; CDR2 reads SVGEGT. CDR3 loop: CASTSARRVGELFF. DNA for the CDR3: TGTGCCAGCACAAGCGCGCGACGGGTCGGGGAGCTGTTTTTT.

At least ten counts were recorded for this clonotype. The rearrangement links TRBV28 to TRBJ2-2; weak D call: TRBD1 (5 bases). CDR3 length: 15 amino acids. V was shortened by 2 bases and J by 7 bases, with 14 bases between the two germline ends. Per the germline V gene, CDR1 is MDHEN and CDR2 is SYDVKM. The CDR3 DNA reads as TGTGCCAGCAGTTTAATAAGGACATTGGGCGGGGAGCTGTTTTTT. It codes for CASSLIRTLGGELFF.

This clonotype showed up just once. The genes are TRBV19 and TRBJ2-1, with 15 bases aligning to TRBD2. Per the germline V gene, CDR1 is LNHDA and CDR2 is SQIVND (reference sequence). Trimming took 5 bases from V and 5 from J; bases not matched to a gene: 10. The CDR3 is 18 amino acids. The CDR3 DNA sequence: TGTGCCAGTAGTCACGGGACTAGCGGGGGGACAATGAACAATGAGCAGTTCTTC. Translation: CASSHGTSGGTMNNEQFF.

V and J are TRBV28 and TRBJ2-1, with 9 bases identical to TRBD2. With V trimmed by 2 bases and J by 5 bases, 7 bases remained unmatched. The CDR3 extends over 16 amino acids. Per the germline V gene, CDR1 is MDHEN and CDR2 is SYDVKM. The CDR3, as DNA: TGTGCCAGCAGTTTAGCAAGCGGGAGGCTCGACAATGAGCAGTTCTTC. Its protein product is CASSLASGRLDNEQFF.

This clonotype was picked up many times. The chain carries TRBV12-3 or TRBV12-4 and TRBJ2-3; a possible D gene is TRBD2 (6 bases). V lost 4 bases to trimming and J lost 6 bases, with 17 bases between them. This CDR3 region has 15 residues. CDR3 sequence reads: CASSSQTGVADTQYF. The CDR3 DNA is TGTGCCAGCAGTTCCCAAACGGGAGTCGCCGATACGCAGTATTTT.

The chain recombines TRBV6-1 with TRBJ2-7; 8 bases match TRBD1. This CDR3 region has 15 residues. Trimming cost V 0 bases and J 3 bases; bases outside gene matches: 4. The germline V gene encodes CDR1 MNHNS and CDR2 SASEGT. The CDR3 region is CASSEALQGVYEQYF. CDR3 DNA: TGTGCCAGCAGTGAAGCGCTACAGGGGGTCTACGAGCAGTACTTC.

This clonotype has just a few counts. The genes are TRBV20-1 and TRBJ2-3, with D perhaps given as TRBD1 or TRBD2 (6 bases each). The CDR3 length is 16 residues. CDR1 is DFQATT, CDR2 SNEGSKA, per germline (reference sequence). Trimming stripped 4 bases from V and 1 base from J, with 18 bases between. This chain's CDR3 is CSAIPGAIIRTDTQYF. As DNA, the CDR3 is TGCAGTGCTATTCCGGGGGCTATCATCCGCACAGATACGCAGTATTTT.

This clonotype was seen repeatedly, ten times or more. The rearrangement uses TRBV12-3 or TRBV12-4 and TRBJ1-6; D is ambiguous. This CDR3 contains 14 residues. V shed 2 bases and J shed 7 bases, with 9 bases lying between them. Here the CDR3 reads CASSLRDSNSPLHF. In nucleotides, the CDR3 is TGTGCCAGCAGTTTAAGGGATTCGAATTCACCCCTCCACTTT.

This clonotype was seen ten or more times. The chain employs TRBV29-1 and TRBJ2-2, with D unclear. The ends were cut back, 5 bases at V and 8 bases at J, with 12 bases in the middle. The CDR3 covers 12 residues. Per the germline V gene, CDR1 is SQVTM and CDR2 is ANQGSEA. As DNA, the CDR3 is TGCAGCGTTAGAGGACCCCTTGGGGAGCTGTTTTTT. Protein sequence: CSVRGPLGELFF.

This clonotype was detected ten times or more. CDR3 sequence reads: CSVVRGLAGGTDTQYF. CDR3 nucleotides: TGCAGCGTTGTTAGGGGACTAGCGGGAGGAACAGATACGCAGTATTTT. The chain is built from TRBV29-1 and TRBJ2-3; TRBD2 agrees at 15 bases. The CDR3 consists of 16 residues. In germline, CDR1 is SQVTM, CDR2 ANQGSEA. J gave up 3 bases and V 4 bases, and 5 bases lay outside the gene matches.

The table lists this clonotype with many counts. The CDR3 sequence: CAMRTGTSRTGDTQYF. The CDR3 bases are TGTGCAATGAGGACCGGGACTAGTCGGACCGGAGATACGCAGTATTTT. This chain uses TRBV13 with TRBJ2-3; 8 nucleotides line up with TRBD2. CDR1 is PRHDT and CDR2 is FYEKMQ in the germline V gene (reference sequence). The CDR3 contains 16 residues.

The CDR3 DNA follows: TGTGCCAGCAGCTCGGGGGGAGGGGGCCGGCAAGAGACCCAGTACTTC. Protein: CASSSGGGGRQETQYF. The J gene is TRBJ2-5, the V gene TRBV7-9, with D tentatively TRBD1 or TRBD2 (7 bases each). Germline assignment: CDR1 SEHNR and CDR2 FQNEAQ (reference sequence). There are 16 residues in the CDR3. V lost 4 bases and J 2 bases, leaving 17 bases between the germline ends.

This clonotype was seen at least ten times. The chain recombines TRBV7-3 with TRBJ2-3; 16 bases fit TRBD2. CDR1 is SGHTA, CDR2 FQGTGA, per germline. The CDR3 spans 18 residues. Trimming cost V 4 bases and J 4 bases; bases outside gene matches: 8. CDR3 bases: TGTGCCAGCAGCTCCTTGGGGACTAGCGGGGGGGCCCCAGATACGCAGTATTTT. Translated: CASSSLGTSGGAPDTQYF.

Many counts were recorded for this clonotype. This chain uses TRBV5-6 with TRBJ2-5; no definite D call. The CDR3 runs 14 residues. V shed 4 bases and J shed 9 bases, with 19 bases lying between them. Per germline, CDR1 SGHDT and CDR2 YYEEEE. The CDR3: CASSPRRVPGSQYF. The DNA for the CDR3 is TGTGCCAGCAGCCCTCGACGGGTGCCAGGTTCCCAGTACTTC.

This clonotype was seen ten or more times. This chain joins TRBV12-3 or TRBV12-4 and TRBJ1-2, with 10 bases lining up with TRBD1. The CDR3 extends over 18 amino acids. The J segment lost 5 bases and the V segment lost 2 bases, leaving 14 bases of the junction unmatched. The DNA of the CDR3 is TGTGCCAGCAGTTTAACTGTGGGGACAGGGGTTGGGTCGTATGGCTACACCTTC. It is translated as CASSLTVGTGVGSYGYTF.

In its sample, this clonotype was seen many times. The genes are TRBV14 and TRBJ2-7; D gene uncertain. V shed 3 bases and J shed 3 bases, with 9 bases lying between them. CDR1 SGHDN and CDR2 FVKESK come from the germline V gene. This CDR3 has 13 amino acids. This CDR3 is CASSHPTVYEQYF. CDR3 DNA: TGTGCCAGCAGCCATCCGACGGTCTACGAGCAGTACTTC. Together with reference TRBV14 and TRBJ2-7, the CDR3 gives the full variable domain: EAGVTQFPSHSVIEKGQTVTLRCDPISGHDNLYWYRRVMGKEIKFLLHFVKESKQDESGMPNNRFLAERTGGTYSTLKVQPAELEDSGVYFCASSHPTVYEQYFGPGTRLTVT.

This clonotype came up many times. CDR3 nucleotides: TGTGCCAGTCGGCCGGACAGGGGCTCCTACGAGCAGTACTTC. Residues: CASRPDRGSYEQYF. This chain joins TRBV6-2 or TRBV6-3 and TRBJ2-7; 9 bases are a match to TRBD1. V gave up 9 bases and J gave up 0 bases; unmatched junction bases: 6. This CDR3 spans 14 amino acids. CDR1 and CDR2 (germline): MNHEY, SVGEGT.

At least ten counts were recorded for this clonotype. The J gene is TRBJ1-1, the V gene TRBV30, with 9 bases matching TRBD1. Germline lookup yields CDR1 GTSNPN and CDR2 SVGIG (reference sequence). Losses at the gene ends were 3 bases for V and 3 bases for J; bases not matched to a gene: 5. CDR3 length equals 14 residues. CDR3 in DNA: TGTGCCTGGAGCGCACAGGGGGCTTACACTGAAGCTTTCTTT. Translation: CAWSAQGAYTEAFF.

Ten or more counts support this clonotype. The chain couples TRBV12-3 or TRBV12-4 to TRBJ1-5; 8 nucleotides align to TRBD1. V trimming: 7 bases; J trimming: 0 bases; junction bases outside the gene matches: 5. The CDR3 contains 15 residues. CDR3 sequence (DNA): TGTGCCAGCAAATTGGACAGGGCTAGCAATCAGCCCCAGCATTTT. The encoded protein is CASKLDRASNQPQHF.